This section outlines one T cell receptor (beta chain) sequence together with its context. Which antigen it targets is not known. The input lacks base qualities; no much larger clone sits a single base away. This specimen comes from a study of shared clonotypes between healthy human individuals (dated by TCRdb to about 2020). Study-wide context: A couple of women and three men aged 18 to 49 years were included in the cohort. For each donor, three plates each were used for CD4 naive and CD4 memory, two plates were used for CD8 naive, and one plate was used for CD8 memory. The study deeply sequenced blood TCR repertoires of 5 or 6 healthy adults to estimate repertoire size and the extent of clonotype sharing between individuals. To increase sequencing depth and limit assay-specific biases, TCR repertoire library preparation and sequencing were carried out by different laboratories using diverse techniques. Leukapheresis yielded between about 0.94 and 9 billion PBMCs per donor.

The germline V gene provides CDR1 MDHEN and CDR2 SYDVKM. The CDR3 covers 16 residues, taking in both the cysteine and the phenylalanine. Only the CDR3 part of the read is kept: 48 bases, read in frame from the first base. The junction shows trimming of 3 bases on V and 3 bases on J, and the gene matches do not reach 3 bases of it. Using the deep immunoSEQ assay, TCR CDR3 regions were amplified from genomic DNA by multiplex PCR. Genomic DNA extracted from each cell subset was distributed evenly over all wells of several immunoSEQ 96-well plates, and each plate served as one replicate. For sorted subsets, around 200 ng genomic DNA, equal to some 30,000 T cell genomes, was loaded into each replicate PCR. Purified libraries were measured with a Qubit 3.0 fluorometer, size-checked on a Bioanalyzer 2100, and measured again with the KAPA Library Quantification kit. A separate single-read 150-cycle Illumina NextSeq 550 flow cell was used to sequence each immunoSEQ 96-well plate. In the original analysis: Because only junctional sequences without quality scores were contained in the immunoSEQ output, filtering matching that applied to full-length reads could not be performed. To assign V/J genes and CDR3, sequences were annotated using PyIR, a Python wrapper for IgBLAST v1.9, with IMGT germline references. Reads were removed for weak V/J assignments (E-value above 1e-6), missing CDR3, stop codons, out-of-frame junctions, or ambiguous translated residues. V3J clonotypes were defined as sequences sharing the same inferred V gene, J gene, and CDR3 amino acid sequence. Percentage overlap between repertoires was computed as shared unique clonotypes divided by the size of the smaller repertoire. Richness of each repertoire was evaluated using RTK rarefaction, the Chao1 estimator, and Recon v2.1 estimates of unobserved clonotypes. Generation probabilities for all TCRbeta clonotypes obtained by the gDNA method from a handful of donors were computed using OLGA. Here the immuneACCESS table is served through TCRdb, limited to in-frame sequences with V and J called. Missing clones are a known gap in these copies; in checked studies unresolved V genes cover under half, and the rest lacks a known reason. That table gives V, J and clone size, and the DNA gave D and trimming. The sample data list about 680,000 clones, and roughly nine tenths of these were observed just once. The ten top clones hold about 24% of the sample.

The investigation overall reported the following: Compared with non-shared clonotypes, the clonotypes found in all four sorted-subset donors had higher generation probabilities. Pairwise subsampling led to the expectation that sequencing depth would affect the degree of clonotype sharing among donors. Across four donors, around 5.4% of naive CD4, approximately 3.5% of naive CD8, about 2% of memory CD4, and about 0.4% of memory CD8 clonotypes were shared. Even with the large sequencing depth, rarefaction of the sorted-subset datasets indicated that sequencing was incomplete. Naive subsets generally had larger estimated clonotype richness than memory subsets did. The small number of donors limited the genetic and exposure-history diversity represented. Sampling was limited to blood, and TCR repertoires in tissue likely differ from TCR repertoires in blood.

CD8 naive samples were obtained by positive selection for CCR7 among CD45RO-negative cells, yielding a CD45RA+CCR7+ population from which TemRA cells were excluded. The donors were healthy, HIV-negative adults with no recently reported acute infections or vaccinations. Every donor was a Caucasian adult living in Nashville, Tennessee, USA. After blood collection by leukapheresis, PBMCs were isolated using Ficoll-Histopaque density gradient centrifugation and then cryopreserved in the vapor phase of liquid nitrogen. Analytical flow cytometry was used to check the purity and quantity of every magnetically sorted T cell population. Each sorted fraction had its genomic DNA isolated and then quantified by UV absorbance on a Nanodrop 2000c.

The sequence links TRBV28 to TRBJ2-1; the central 12 bases match TRBD2. The sample comprised naive CD8+ T cells sorted from blood. The cell subset or site label of this sample denotes: CD45RA+CCR7+. This TCR was recovered from a man aged 25-45 years in good health. The CDR3 in this case is CASSFETSGGYNEQFF. The bases are TGTGCCAGCAGTTTCGAGACTAGCGGGGGCTACAATGAGCAGTTCTTC.